Listed here is a single TCR beta chain. Its antigen is not identified. The sample originates from a study of shared clonotypes between healthy human individuals. Study results and limitations: Estimated richness was generally greater in naive than memory subsets.

Measured with immunoSEQ multiplex PCR; TCRdb has only the in-frame clones, and not every one. The sample lists 2,500,000 or so clones; approximately 90% were seen once. Sequencing was done on a sample of naive CD4+ T cells from PBMCs. The subset denotes: CD45RA+ positively selected. This clonotype was obtained from a man between 18 and 35 years old in good health. Some clones in this sample may be carry-over from other donors' samples.

The CDR3, as DNA: TGTGCCAGCAGTTGGGAGGGCCGGGGATACGAGCAGTACTTC. Its protein is CASSWEGRGYEQYF. The chain is built from TRBV6-5 and TRBJ2-7; 7 nucleotides align to TRBD2. After removal of 4 bases from V and 4 bases from J, the junction contained 7 bases not matched to a gene. The CDR3 totals 14 residues. CDR1 and CDR2 from the germline V gene are MNHEY and SVGAGI.